This T cell receptor beta chain was identified during a study of T cell repertoires in ileal Crohn's disease. Study conclusions and caveats: Clonal expansions were more frequent in active smokers than non-smokers at surgery. Compared with CD4 T cells, sorted CD8 cells carried more expanded clones.

TCRdb's table, derived via immunoSEQ multiplex PCR, lists solely in-frame clones and lacks some. The data contain about 14,000 clones, 70% of them singletons. J was trimmed by 6 bases and V by 8 bases; bases with no gene match: 10. Per the germline V gene, CDR1 is MNHEY and CDR2 is SVGAGI. This CDR3 contains 14 residues. This clone was counted between two and nine times. Its matching antigen is unknown. The chain employs TRBV6-5 and TRBJ2-7; 10 bases are shared with TRBD1. The sequencing sample was made of ileal tissue. The clonotype originates from an adult with Crohn's disease. Written as DNA, the CDR3 is TGTGCCAGCGGGGAAGGGACAGGGGTTTCCGAGCAGTACTTC. Translation gives CASGEGTGVSEQYF.